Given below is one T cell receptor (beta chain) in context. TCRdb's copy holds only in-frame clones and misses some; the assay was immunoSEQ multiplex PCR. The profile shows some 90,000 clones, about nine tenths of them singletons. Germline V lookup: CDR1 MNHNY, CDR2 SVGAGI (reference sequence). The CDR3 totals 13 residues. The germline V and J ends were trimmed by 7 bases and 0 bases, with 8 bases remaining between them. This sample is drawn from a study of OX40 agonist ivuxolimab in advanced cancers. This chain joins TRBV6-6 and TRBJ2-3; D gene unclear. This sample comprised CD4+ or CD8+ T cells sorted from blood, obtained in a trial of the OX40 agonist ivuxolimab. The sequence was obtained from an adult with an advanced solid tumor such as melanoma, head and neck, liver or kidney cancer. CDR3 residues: CASTAGSTDTQYF. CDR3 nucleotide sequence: TGTGCCAGCACCGCCGGGAGCACAGATACGCAGTATTTT.